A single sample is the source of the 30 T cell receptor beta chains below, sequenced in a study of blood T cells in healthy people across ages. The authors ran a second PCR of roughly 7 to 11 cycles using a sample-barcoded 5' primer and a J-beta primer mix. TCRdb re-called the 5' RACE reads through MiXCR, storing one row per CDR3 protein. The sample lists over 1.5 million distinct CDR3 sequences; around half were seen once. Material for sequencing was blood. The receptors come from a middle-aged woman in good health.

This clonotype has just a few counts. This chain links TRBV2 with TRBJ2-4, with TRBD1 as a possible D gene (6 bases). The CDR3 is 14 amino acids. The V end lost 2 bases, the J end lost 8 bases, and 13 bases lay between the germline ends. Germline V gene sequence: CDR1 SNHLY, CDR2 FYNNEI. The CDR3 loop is CASSESVNRDIQYF. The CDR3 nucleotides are TGTGCCAGCAGTGAATCGGTCAACAGGGACATTCAGTACTTC.

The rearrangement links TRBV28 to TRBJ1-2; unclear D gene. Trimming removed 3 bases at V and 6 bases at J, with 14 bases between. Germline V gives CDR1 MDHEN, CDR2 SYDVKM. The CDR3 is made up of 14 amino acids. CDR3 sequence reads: CASSLSPGEDGYTF. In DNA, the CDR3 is TGTGCCAGCAGTTTGTCGCCCGGGGAGGATGGCTACACCTTC.

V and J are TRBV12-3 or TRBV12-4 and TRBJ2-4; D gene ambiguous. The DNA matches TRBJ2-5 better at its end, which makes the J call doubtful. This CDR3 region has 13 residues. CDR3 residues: CASSFISQETQYF. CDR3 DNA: TGTGCCAGCAGTTTTATCAGCCAAGAGACCCAGTACTTC.

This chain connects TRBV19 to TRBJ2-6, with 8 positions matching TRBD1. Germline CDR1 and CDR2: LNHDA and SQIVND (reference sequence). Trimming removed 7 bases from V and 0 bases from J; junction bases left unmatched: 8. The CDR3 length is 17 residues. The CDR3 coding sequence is TGTGCCAGTAAATTAGGGACAGGAGTCTCTGGGGCCAACGTCCTGACTTTC. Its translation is CASKLGTGVSGANVLTF.

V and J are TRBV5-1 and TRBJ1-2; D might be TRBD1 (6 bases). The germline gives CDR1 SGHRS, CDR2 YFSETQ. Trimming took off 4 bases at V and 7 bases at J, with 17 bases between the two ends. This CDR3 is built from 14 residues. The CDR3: CASSRDGGGGGYTF. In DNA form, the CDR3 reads TGCGCCAGCAGCCGAGATGGGGGGGGCGGTGGCTACACCTTC.

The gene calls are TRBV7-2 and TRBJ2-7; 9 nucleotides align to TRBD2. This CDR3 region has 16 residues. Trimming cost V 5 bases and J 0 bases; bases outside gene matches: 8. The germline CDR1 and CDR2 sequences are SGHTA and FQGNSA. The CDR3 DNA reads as TGTGCCAGCAGCCTCCGTAGCGGGAGAAGCTCCTACGAGCAGTACTTC. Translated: CASSLRSGRSSYEQYF. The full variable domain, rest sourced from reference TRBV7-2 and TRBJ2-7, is GAGVSQSPSNKVTEKGKDVELRCDPISGHTALYWYRQSLGQGLEFLIYFQGNSAPDKSGLPSDRFSAERTGGSVSTLTIQRTQQEDSAVYLCASSLRSGRSSYEQYFGPGTRLTVT.

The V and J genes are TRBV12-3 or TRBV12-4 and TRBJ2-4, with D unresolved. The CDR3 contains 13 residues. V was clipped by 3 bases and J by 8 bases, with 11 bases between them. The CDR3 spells CASSFRASDIQYF. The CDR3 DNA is TGTGCCAGCAGTTTCCGAGCTAGTGACATTCAGTACTTC.

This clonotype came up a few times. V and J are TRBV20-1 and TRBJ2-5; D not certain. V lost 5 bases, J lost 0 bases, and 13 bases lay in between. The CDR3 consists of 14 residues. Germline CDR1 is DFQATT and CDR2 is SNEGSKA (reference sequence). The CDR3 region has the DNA TGCAGTGCTCCTAATCACCAAAACCAAGAGACCCAGTACTTC. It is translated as CSAPNHQNQETQYF.

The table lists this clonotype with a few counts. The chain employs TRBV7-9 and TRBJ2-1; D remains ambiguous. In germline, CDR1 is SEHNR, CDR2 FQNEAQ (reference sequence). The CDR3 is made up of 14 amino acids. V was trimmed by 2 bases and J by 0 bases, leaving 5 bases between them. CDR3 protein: CASSLSASYNEQFF. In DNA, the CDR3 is TGTGCCAGCAGCTTATCGGCCTCCTACAATGAGCAGTTCTTC.

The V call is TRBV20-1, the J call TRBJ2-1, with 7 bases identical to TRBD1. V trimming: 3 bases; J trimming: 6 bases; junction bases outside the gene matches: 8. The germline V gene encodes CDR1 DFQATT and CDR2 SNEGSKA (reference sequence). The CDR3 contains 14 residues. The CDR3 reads CSASKPTGINEQFF. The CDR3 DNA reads TGCAGTGCTAGTAAACCGACAGGGATCAATGAGCAGTTCTTC.

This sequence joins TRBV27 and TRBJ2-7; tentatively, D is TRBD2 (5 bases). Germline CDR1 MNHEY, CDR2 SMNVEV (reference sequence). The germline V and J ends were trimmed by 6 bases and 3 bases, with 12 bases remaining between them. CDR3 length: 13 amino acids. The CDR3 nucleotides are TGTGCCAGCAGCCGCGGGCGACGCTACGAGCAGTACTTC. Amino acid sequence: CASSRGRRYEQYF.

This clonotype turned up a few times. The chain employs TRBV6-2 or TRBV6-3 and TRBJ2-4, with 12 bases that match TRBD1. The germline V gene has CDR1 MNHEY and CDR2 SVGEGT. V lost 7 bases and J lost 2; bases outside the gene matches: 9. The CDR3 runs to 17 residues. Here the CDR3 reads CASTGTGGPNSKNIQYF. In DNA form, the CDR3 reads TGTGCCAGCACCGGGACAGGGGGCCCGAATTCCAAAAACATTCAGTACTTC.

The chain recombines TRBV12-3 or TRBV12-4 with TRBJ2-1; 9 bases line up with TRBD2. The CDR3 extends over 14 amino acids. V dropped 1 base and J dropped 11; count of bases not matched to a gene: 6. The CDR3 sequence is CASSLGGGELKQFF. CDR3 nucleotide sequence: TGTGCCAGCAGTTTAGGCGGGGGGGAGTTAAAGCAGTTCTTC.

The CDR3 sequence: CASSTTTGGNEQFF. For the CDR3, the DNA is TGTGCCAGCAGCACCACGACAGGGGGCAATGAGCAGTTCTTC. The V call is TRBV7-9, the J call TRBJ2-1, with TRBD1 identical over 9 bases. Unmatched junction bases numbered 5, after V lost 5 bases and J lost 6 bases. The CDR3 is made up of 14 amino acids. Germline CDR1 reads SEHNR; CDR2 reads FQNEAQ (reference sequence).

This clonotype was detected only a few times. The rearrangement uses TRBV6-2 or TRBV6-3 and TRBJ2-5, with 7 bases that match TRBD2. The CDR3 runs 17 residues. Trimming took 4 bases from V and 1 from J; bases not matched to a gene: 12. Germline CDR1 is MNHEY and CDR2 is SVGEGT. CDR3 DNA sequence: TGTGCCAGCAGTTCCCAAATTCCGACTAGCCTCCAAGAGACCCAGTACTTC. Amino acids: CASSSQIPTSLQETQYF.

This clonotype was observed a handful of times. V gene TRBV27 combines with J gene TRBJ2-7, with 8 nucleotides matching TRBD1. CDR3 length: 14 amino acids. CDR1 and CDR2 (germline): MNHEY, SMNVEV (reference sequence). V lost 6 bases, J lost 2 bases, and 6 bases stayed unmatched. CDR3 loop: CASRGQETPYEQYF. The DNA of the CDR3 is TGTGCCAGCAGGGGACAGGAGACCCCCTACGAGCAGTACTTC.

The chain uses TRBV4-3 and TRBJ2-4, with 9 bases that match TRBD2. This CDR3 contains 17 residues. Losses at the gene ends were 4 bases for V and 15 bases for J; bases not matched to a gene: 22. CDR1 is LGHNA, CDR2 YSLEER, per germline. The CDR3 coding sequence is TGCGCCAGCAGCCTTAGTTGGACTAGCGAGATCTCCTACGAGCGGTACTTC. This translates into CASSLSWTSEISYERYF.

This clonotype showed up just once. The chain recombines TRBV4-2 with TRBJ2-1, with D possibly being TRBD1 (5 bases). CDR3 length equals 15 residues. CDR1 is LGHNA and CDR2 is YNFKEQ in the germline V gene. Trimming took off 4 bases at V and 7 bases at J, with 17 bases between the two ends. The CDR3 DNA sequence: TGTGCCAGCAGCCTACAACAGGACCGCACAAATGAGCAGTTCTTC. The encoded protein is CASSLQQDRTNEQFF.

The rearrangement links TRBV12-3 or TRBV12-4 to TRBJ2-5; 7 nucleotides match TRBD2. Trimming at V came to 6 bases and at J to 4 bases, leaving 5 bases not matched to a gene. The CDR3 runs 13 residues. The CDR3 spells CASRKRGGETQYF. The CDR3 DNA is TGTGCCAGCAGAAAGCGGGGTGGAGAGACCCAGTACTTC.

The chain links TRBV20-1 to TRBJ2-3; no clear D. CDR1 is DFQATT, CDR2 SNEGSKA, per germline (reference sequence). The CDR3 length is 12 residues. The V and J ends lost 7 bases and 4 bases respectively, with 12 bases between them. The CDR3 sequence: CSEASDPDTQYF. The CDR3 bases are TGCAGTGAGGCCTCTGACCCAGATACGCAGTATTTT.

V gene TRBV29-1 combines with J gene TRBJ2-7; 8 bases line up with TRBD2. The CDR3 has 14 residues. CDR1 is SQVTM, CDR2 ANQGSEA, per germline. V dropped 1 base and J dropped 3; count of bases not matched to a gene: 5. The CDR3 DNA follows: TGCAGCGTTGAAGTTAGCGGGACTCTCTACGAGCAGTACTTC. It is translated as CSVEVSGTLYEQYF.

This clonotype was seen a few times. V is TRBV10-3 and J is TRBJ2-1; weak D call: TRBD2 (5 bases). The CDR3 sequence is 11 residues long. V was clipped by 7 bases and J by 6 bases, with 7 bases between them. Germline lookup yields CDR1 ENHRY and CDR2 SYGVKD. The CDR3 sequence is CAIKRGNEQFF. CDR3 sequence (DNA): TGTGCCATCAAACGGGGCAATGAGCAGTTCTTC.

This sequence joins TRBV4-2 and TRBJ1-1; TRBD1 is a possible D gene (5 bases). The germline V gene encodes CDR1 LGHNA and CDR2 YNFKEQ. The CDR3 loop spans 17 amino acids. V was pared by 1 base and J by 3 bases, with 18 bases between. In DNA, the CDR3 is TGTGCCAGCAGCCAAGCTGGGGCGGGGACCGGGGACACTGAAGCTTTCTTT. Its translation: CASSQAGAGTGDTEAFF.

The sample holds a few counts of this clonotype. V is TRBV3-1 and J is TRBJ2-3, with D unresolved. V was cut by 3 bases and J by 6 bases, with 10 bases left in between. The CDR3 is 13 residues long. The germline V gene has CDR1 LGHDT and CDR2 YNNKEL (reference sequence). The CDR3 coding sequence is TGTGCCAGCAGCCACCCCCCTTCGGATACGCAGTATTTT. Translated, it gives CASSHPPSDTQYF.

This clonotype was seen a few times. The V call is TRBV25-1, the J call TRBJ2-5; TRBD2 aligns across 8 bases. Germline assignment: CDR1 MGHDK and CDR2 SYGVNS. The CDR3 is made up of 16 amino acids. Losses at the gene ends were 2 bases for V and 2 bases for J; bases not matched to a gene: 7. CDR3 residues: CASSEPGGPQQETQYF. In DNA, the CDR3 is TGTGCCAGCAGTGAACCGGGGGGGCCCCAACAAGAGACCCAGTACTTC.

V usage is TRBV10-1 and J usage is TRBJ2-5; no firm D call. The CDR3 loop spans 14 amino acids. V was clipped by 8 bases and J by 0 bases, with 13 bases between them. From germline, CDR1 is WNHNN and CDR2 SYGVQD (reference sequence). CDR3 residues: CASSFDKYQETQYF. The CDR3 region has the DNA TGCGCCAGCTCCTTCGACAAGTACCAAGAGACCCAGTACTTC.

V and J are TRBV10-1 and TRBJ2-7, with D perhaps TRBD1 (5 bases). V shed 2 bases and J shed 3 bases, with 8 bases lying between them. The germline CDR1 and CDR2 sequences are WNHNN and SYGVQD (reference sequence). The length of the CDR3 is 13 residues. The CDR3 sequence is CASSEARDYEQYF. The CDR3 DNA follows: TGCGCCAGCAGTGAGGCCAGGGACTACGAGCAGTACTTC.

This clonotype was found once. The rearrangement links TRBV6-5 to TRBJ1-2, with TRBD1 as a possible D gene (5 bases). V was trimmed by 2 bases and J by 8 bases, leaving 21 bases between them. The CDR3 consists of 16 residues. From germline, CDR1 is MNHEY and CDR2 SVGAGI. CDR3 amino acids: CASSYNADSWRGGYTF. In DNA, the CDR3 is TGTGCCAGCAGTTACAACGCCGACAGTTGGCGGGGGGGCTACACCTTC.

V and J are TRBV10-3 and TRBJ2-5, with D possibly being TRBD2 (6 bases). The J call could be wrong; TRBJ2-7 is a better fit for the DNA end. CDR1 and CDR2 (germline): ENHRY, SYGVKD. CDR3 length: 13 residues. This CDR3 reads CAISAGTWGEQYF. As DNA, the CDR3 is TGTGCCATCAGTGCGGGGACTTGGGGCGAGCAGTACTTC.

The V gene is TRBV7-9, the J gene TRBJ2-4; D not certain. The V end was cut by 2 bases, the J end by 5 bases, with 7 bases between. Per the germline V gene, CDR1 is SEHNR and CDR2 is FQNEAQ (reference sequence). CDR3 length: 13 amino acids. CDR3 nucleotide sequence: TGTGCCAGCAGCTTATATGGGCAAAACATTCAGTACTTC. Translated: CASSLYGQNIQYF.